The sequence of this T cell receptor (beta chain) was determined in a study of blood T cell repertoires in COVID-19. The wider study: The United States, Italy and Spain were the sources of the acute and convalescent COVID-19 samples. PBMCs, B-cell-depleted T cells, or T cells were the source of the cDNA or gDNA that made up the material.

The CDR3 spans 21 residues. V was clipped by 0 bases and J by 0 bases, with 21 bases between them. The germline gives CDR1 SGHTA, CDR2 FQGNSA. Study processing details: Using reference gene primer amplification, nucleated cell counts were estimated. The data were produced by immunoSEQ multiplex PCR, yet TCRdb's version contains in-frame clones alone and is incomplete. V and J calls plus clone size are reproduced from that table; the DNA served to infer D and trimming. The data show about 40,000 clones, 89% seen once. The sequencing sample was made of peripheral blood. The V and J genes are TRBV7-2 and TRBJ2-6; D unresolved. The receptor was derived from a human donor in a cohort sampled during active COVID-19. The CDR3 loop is CASSLARLEAHTVSGANVLTF. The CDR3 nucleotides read TGTGCCAGCAGCTTAGCCCGCTTAGAGGCCCACACCGTCTCTGGGGCCAACGTCCTGACTTTC.